This T cell receptor (beta chain) was identified in a study of blood T cell repertoires in COVID-19. This clone was detected once. Authors' analysis steps: Researchers report that nucleated cell counts were estimated from reference gene primer amplification. Measured with immunoSEQ multiplex PCR; TCRdb has only the in-frame clones, and not every one. The D gene and trimming were derived from the DNA, and the V and J assignments and clone size from that table. The table includes about 310,000 clones, 75% to 90% detected once. This clonotype was obtained from a woman aged 40 to 49 who had recovered from COVID-19. The sample was PBMCs or T cells enriched from blood (not recorded which).

CDR3 residues: CASSETSGRNNEQFF. CDR3 nucleotides: TGTGCCAGCAGTGAGACTAGCGGGAGAAACAATGAGCAGTTCTTC. The J gene is TRBJ2-1, the V gene TRBV2, with TRBD2 matching 12 bases. Germline trimming cut 3 bases from V and 5 bases from J; bases unmatched to any gene: 2. This CDR3 is 15 amino acids long. Germline CDR1 and CDR2: SNHLY and FYNNEI.